This T cell receptor beta chain derives from a study of blood T cell repertoires in COVID-19. On the study more broadly: Sites in the United States, Italy and Spain provided acute and convalescent COVID-19 samples. PBMCs, B-cell-depleted T cells, or T cells were the source of the cDNA or gDNA that made up the material.

Authors' processing steps: It was from reference gene primer amplification that nucleated cell counts were estimated. Some clones are missing from TCRdb's copy, which holds only in-frame ones; the method was immunoSEQ multiplex PCR. V and J calls and clone size are those listed in that table; D and trimming were worked out from the DNA. The sample includes around 240,000 clones, around 83% of them seen just once. Trimming took 4 bases from V and 1 from J; bases not matched to a gene: 2. The germline V gene has CDR1 SGHTA and CDR2 FQGNSA. This CDR3 has 15 amino acids. This TCR was sampled from a woman in her 50s with acute or convalescent COVID-19. The V call is TRBV7-2, the J call TRBJ2-1, with 9 nucleotides matching TRBD1. The sequenced sample consisted of peripheral blood. The CDR3 coding sequence is TGTGCCAGCAGCTGGGGACAGGGATCCTACAATGAGCAGTTCTTC. Amino acid sequence: CASSWGQGSYNEQFF.